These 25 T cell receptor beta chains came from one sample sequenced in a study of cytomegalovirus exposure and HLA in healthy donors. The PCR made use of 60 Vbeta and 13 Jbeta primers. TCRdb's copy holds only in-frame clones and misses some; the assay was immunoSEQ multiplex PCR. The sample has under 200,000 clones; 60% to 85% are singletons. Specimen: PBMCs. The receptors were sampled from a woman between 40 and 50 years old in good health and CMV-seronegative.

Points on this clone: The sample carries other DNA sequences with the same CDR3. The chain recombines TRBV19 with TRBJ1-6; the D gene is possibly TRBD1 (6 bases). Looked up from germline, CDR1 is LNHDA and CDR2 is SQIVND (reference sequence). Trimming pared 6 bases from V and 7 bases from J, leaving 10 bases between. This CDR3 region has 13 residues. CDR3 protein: CASSGQLNSPLHF. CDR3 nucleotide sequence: TGTGCCAGTAGCGGACAGTTGAATTCACCCCTCCACTTT.

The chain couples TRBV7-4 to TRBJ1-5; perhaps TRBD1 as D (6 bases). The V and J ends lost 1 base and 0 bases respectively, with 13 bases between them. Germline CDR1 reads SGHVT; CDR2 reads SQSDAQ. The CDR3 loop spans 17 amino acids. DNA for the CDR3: TGTGCCAGCAGCTTAGACAGGGCCTTTTATAGCAATCAGCCCCAGCATTTT. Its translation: CASSLDRAFYSNQPQHF.

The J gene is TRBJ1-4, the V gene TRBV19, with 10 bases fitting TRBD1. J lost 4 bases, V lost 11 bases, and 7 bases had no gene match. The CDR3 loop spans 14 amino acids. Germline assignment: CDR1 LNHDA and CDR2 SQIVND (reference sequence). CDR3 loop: CAGGTGAGNEKLFF. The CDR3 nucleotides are TGTGCCGGGGGGACAGGGGCCGGTAATGAAAAACTGTTTTTT.

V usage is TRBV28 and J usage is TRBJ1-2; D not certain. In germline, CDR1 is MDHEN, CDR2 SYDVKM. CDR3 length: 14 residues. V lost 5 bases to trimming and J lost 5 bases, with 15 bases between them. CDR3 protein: CASSGSGPLYGYTF. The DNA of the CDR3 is TGTGCCAGCAGTGGCTCAGGCCCTCTTTATGGCTACACCTTC.

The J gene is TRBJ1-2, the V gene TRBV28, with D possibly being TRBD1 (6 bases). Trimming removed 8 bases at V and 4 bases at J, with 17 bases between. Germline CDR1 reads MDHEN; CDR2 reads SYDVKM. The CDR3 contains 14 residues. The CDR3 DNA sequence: TGTGCCAGCGGGAGACGACAGGCGGGCTATGGCTACACCTTC. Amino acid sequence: CASGRRQAGYGYTF.

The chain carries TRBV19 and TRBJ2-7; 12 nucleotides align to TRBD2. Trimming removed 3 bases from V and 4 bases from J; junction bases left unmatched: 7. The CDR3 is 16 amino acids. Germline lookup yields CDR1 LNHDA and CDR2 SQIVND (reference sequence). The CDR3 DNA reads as TGTGCCAGTAGTATTTGGACTAGCGGGAACAAATACGAGCAGTACTTC. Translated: CASSIWTSGNKYEQYF.

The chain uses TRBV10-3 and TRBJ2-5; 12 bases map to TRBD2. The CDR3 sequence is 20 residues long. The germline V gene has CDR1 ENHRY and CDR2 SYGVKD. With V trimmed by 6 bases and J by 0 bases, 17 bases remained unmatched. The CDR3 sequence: CAISHYDPLAGGPNQETQYF. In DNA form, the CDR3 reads TGTGCCATCAGCCACTATGACCCCCTAGCGGGGGGGCCGAACCAAGAGACCCAGTACTTC.

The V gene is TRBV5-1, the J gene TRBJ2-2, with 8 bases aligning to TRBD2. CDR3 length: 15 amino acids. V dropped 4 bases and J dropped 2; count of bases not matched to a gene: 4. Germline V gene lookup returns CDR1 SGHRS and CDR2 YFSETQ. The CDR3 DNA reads TGCGCCAGCAGCCGACTAGCGAGTAACACCGGGGAGCTGTTTTTT. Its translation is CASSRLASNTGELFF.

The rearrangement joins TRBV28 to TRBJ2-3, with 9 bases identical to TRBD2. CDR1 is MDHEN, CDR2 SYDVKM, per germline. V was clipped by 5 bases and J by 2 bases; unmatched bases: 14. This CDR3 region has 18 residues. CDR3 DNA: TGTGCCAGCAGTCATTTCCCAGGGCAGCGGGGGGTCACAGATACGCAGTATTTT. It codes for CASSHFPGQRGVTDTQYF.

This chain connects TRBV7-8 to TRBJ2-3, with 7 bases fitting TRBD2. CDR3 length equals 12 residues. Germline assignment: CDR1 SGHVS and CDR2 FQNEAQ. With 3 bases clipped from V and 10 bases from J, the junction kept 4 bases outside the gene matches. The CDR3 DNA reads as TGTGCCAGCAGCTTTGGGGGGGATGCGCAGTATTTT. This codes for CASSFGGDAQYF.

The chain's CDR3 is CASRPGGSDGYTF. In nucleotides, the CDR3 is TGTGCCAGCAGACCAGGGGGATCGGATGGCTACACCTTC. The genes are TRBV6-6 and TRBJ1-2, with 7 bases matching TRBD1. Germline CDR1 reads MNHNY; CDR2 reads SVGAGI (reference sequence). Losses at the gene ends were 6 bases for V and 6 bases for J; bases not matched to a gene: 7. The CDR3 extends over 13 amino acids.

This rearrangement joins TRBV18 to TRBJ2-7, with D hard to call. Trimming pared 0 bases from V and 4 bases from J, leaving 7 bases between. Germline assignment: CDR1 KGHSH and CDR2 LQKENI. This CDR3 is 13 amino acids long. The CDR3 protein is CASSPPFSYEQYF. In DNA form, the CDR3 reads TGTGCCAGCTCACCACCGTTCAGTTACGAGCAGTACTTC.

CDR3 residues: CASSERYGYTF. As DNA, the CDR3 is TGTGCCAGCAGTGAGCGGTATGGCTACACCTTC. The genes are TRBV28 and TRBJ1-2; D unclear. V was shortened by 5 bases and J by 5 bases, with 6 bases between the two germline ends. The CDR3 extends over 11 amino acids. The germline V gene has CDR1 MDHEN and CDR2 SYDVKM.

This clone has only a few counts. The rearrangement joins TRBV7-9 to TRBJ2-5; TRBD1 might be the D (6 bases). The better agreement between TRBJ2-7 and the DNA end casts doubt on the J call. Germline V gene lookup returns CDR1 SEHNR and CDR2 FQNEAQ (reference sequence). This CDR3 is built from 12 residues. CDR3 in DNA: TGTGCCAGCAGCGGCAGGGGCCACGAGCAGTACTTC. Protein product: CASSGRGHEQYF.

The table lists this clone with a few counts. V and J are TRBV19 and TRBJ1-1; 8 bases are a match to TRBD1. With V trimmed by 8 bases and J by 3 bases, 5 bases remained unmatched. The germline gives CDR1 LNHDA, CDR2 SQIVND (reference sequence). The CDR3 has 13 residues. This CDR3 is CASASGGDTEAFF. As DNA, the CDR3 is TGTGCCAGTGCCTCAGGGGGCGACACTGAAGCTTTCTTT.

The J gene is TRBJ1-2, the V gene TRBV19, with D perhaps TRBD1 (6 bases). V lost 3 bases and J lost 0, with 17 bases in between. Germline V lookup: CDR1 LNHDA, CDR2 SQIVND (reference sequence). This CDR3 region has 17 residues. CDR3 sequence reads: CASSMGGAGGANYGYTF. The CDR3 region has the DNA TGTGCCAGTAGTATGGGGGGGGCCGGCGGGGCTAACTATGGCTACACCTTC.

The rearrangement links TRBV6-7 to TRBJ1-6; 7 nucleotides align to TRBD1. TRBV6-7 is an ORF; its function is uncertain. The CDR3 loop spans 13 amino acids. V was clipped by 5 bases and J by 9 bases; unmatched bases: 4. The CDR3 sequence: CASSMDRSSPLHF. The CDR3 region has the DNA TGTGCCAGCAGTATGGACAGGAGTTCACCCCTCCACTTT.

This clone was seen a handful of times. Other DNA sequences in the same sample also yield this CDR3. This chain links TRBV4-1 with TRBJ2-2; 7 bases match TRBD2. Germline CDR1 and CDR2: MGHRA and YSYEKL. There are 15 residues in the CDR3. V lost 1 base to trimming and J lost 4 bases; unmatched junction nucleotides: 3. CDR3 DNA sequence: TGCGCCAGCAGCCAAGGGACTAGTGTCACCGGGGAGCTGTTTTTT. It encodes CASSQGTSVTGELFF.

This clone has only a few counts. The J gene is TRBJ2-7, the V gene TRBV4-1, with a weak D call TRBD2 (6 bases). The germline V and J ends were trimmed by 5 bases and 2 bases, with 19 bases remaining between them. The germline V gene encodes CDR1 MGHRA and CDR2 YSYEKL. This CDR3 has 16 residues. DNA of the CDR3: TGCGCCAGCAGCTCTCAGACCCGGCGGGAAACCTACGAGCAGTACTTC. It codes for CASSSQTRRETYEQYF.

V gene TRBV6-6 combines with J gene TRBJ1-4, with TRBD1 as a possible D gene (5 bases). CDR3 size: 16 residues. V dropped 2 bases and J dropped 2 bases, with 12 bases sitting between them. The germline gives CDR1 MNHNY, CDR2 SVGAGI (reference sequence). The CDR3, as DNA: TGTGCCAGCAGTTACCGAGTGGCAGGGACTAATGAAAAACTGTTTTTT. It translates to CASSYRVAGTNEKLFF.

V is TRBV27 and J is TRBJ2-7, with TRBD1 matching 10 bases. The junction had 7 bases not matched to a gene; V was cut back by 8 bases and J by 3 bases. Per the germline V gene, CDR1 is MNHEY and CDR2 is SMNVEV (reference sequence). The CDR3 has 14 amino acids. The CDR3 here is CASRPGTGDYEQYF. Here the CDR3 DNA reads TGTGCCAGCCGCCCCGGGACAGGGGACTACGAGCAGTACTTC.

CDR3 in DNA: TGTGCCAGCAGCTTAACATTCGCGGGGTCTGGAAACACCATATATTTT. This gives the protein CASSLTFAGSGNTIYF. The genes are TRBV11-2 and TRBJ1-3; D gene ambiguous. Trimming cost V 2 bases and J 1 base, with 12 bases left between them. Germline CDR1 is SGHAT and CDR2 is FQNNGV. The CDR3 consists of 16 residues.

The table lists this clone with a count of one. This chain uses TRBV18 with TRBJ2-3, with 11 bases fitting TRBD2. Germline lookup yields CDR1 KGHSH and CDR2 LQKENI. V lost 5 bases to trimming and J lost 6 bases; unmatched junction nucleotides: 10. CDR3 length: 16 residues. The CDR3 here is CASSNLAGGRPDTQYF. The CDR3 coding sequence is TGTGCCAGCTCAAACTTAGCGGGGGGGCGTCCGGATACGCAGTATTTT.

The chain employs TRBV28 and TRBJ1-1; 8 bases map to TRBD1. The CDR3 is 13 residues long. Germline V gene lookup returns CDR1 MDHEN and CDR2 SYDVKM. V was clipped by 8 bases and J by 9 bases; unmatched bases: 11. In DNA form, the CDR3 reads TGTGCCAGCGCGTCCTCGACAGGGGATAAAGCTTTCTTT. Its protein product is CASASSTGDKAFF.

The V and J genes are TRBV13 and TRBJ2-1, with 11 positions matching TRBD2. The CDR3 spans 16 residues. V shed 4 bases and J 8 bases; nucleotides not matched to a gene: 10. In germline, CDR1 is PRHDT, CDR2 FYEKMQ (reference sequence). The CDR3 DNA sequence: TGTGCCAGCAGCTACCTACGACTAGCGGGGCAGGATGAGCAGTTCTTC. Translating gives CASSYLRLAGQDEQFF.